This TCR beta chain was recorded in a study of blood T cells in healthy people across ages. The germline V gene has CDR1 KGHSH and CDR2 LQKENI. V lost 3 bases, J lost 12 bases, and 11 bases lay in between. The CDR3 is 11 residues long. The second PCR ran roughly 6 to 11 cycles with a sample-barcoded 5' primer and J-beta primers. TCRdb independently ran MiXCR on the 5' RACE reads; one entry per CDR3 protein. The table includes under 1,100,000 distinct CDR3 sequences, around 27% detected once. The data also belong to a second study, concerning T cells of mothers and their children.

The chain is built from TRBV18 and TRBJ1-2; a possible D gene is TRBD1 (6 bases). This TCR was sampled from a girl aged 2 to 9 in good health. The sample was blood. The CDR3 region has the DNA TGTGCCAGCTCACCCGGAACAGGGAACACCTTC. Protein sequence: CASSPGTGNTF.